These T cell receptor beta chains were read from a single sample in a study of shared clonotypes between healthy human individuals. The protocol was immunoSEQ multiplex PCR, while the TCRdb copy is restricted to in-frame clones and leaves out a portion. The sample includes 2 million to 3 million clones, 80% to 95% of them seen just once. The sequenced material came from naive CD4+ T cells from PBMCs. These receptor sequences come from a man in his late teens or twenties in good health. Some clones in this sample may be carry-over from other donors' samples. Both conserved end residues are part of each CDR3. The order of the fields is D gene, V gene, CDR3 protein. The D gene is left open where the match is weak.

d_call: .; v_call: TRBV18; cdr3_aa: CASSPPARRPGANVLTF
d_call: TRBD2; v_call: TRBV5-1; cdr3_aa: CASSSGGLFLYF
d_call: .; v_call: TRBV28; cdr3_aa: CASSLWGARAEQYF
d_call: TRBD2; v_call: TRBV7-6; cdr3_aa: CASRRLAGNTDTQYF
d_call: .; v_call: TRBV2; cdr3_aa: CASMARFYEQYF
d_call: .; v_call: TRBV5-8; cdr3_aa: CASSLSGAGNEKLFF
d_call: TRBD2; v_call: TRBV2; cdr3_aa: CASSLPSSGGSYEQYF
d_call: .; v_call: TRBV7-2; cdr3_aa: CASSLSDGDQPQHF
d_call: .; v_call: TRBV19; cdr3_aa: CASSETRSSGANVLTF
d_call: .; v_call: TRBV28; cdr3_aa: CASSSPPQGITEAFF
d_call: .; v_call: TRBV7-9; cdr3_aa: CASSLVLAEQYF
d_call: .; v_call: TRBV9; cdr3_aa: CASSVVGRSNQPQHF
d_call: .; v_call: TRBV25-1; cdr3_aa: CASSAEGAGANVLTF
d_call: .; v_call: TRBV9; cdr3_aa: CASSVYREYDTIYF
d_call: TRBD2; v_call: TRBV29-1; cdr3_aa: CSVSPGASGRGTDTQYF
d_call: .; v_call: TRBV6-5; cdr3_aa: CASRIRNNSPLHF
d_call: .; v_call: TRBV7-6; cdr3_aa: CASSSPGQVNEKLFF
d_call: .; v_call: TRBV2; cdr3_aa: CASSLQVYNEQFF
d_call: .; v_call: TRBV6-1; cdr3_aa: CASSEYGQGLSGELFF
d_call: .; v_call: TRBV25-1; cdr3_aa: CASSDPKGGNSGNTIYF
d_call: .; v_call: TRBV7-2; cdr3_aa: CASSLGGANEKLFF
d_call: TRBD1; v_call: TRBV2; cdr3_aa: CASPDRDQETQYF
d_call: TRBD2; v_call: TRBV5-5; cdr3_aa: CASSSTSDGETQYF
d_call: .; v_call: TRBV5-6; cdr3_aa: CASSLRRNRGYEQYF
d_call: TRBD1; v_call: TRBV18; cdr3_aa: CASSPPGTGNSPLHF
d_call: TRBD1; v_call: TRBV11-3; cdr3_aa: CASSLGTGTSYEQYF
d_call: .; v_call: TRBV28; cdr3_aa: CASDTATGELFF
d_call: .; v_call: TRBV2; cdr3_aa: CASSLFVKDLAGTQYF
d_call: TRBD1; v_call: TRBV10-3; cdr3_aa: CAIRGTGPQSPLHF
d_call: .; v_call: TRBV7-3; cdr3_aa: CASSSQPGQPQHF
d_call: .; v_call: TRBV29-1; cdr3_aa: CSVERTRNQPQHF
d_call: TRBD1; v_call: TRBV27; cdr3_aa: CASSLSWTGEGEQYF
d_call: .; v_call: TRBV20-1; cdr3_aa: CSAHWGYEQYF
d_call: TRBD2; v_call: TRBV6-5; cdr3_aa: CASSSDAGGTGELFF
d_call: .; v_call: TRBV6-5; cdr3_aa: CASTSGSYEQYF
d_call: .; v_call: TRBV15; cdr3_aa: CATSRGGGNTGELFF
d_call: .; v_call: TRBV5-4; cdr3_aa: CASSLSAGVRGDIQYF
d_call: .; v_call: TRBV2; cdr3_aa: CASSEIGGRSYNEQFF
d_call: .; v_call: TRBV27; cdr3_aa: CASRRGSGNTIYF
d_call: .; v_call: TRBV7-2; cdr3_aa: CASSRLTERGGELFF
d_call: .; v_call: TRBV7-6; cdr3_aa: CASSPVGGYGYTF
d_call: .; v_call: TRBV5-1; cdr3_aa: CASSPGGPDEQYF